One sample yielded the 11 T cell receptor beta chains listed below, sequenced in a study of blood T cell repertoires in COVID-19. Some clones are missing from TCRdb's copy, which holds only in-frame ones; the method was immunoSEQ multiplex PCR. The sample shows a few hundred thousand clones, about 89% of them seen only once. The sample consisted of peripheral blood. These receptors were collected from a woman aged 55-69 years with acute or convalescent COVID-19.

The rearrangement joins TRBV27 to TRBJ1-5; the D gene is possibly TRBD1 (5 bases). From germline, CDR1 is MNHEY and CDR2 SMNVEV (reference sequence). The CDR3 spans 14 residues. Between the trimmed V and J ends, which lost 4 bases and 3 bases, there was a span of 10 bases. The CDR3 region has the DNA TGTGCCAGCAGTTCCACAGGAGACAATCAGCCCCAGCATTTT. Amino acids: CASSSTGDNQPQHF.

In DNA form, the CDR3 reads TGTGCCAGCAGTACGGGACAGGGCAACTATAATTCACCCCTCCACTTT. Its protein product is CASSTGQGNYNSPLHF. The chain uses TRBV27 and TRBJ1-6; 9 bases line up with TRBD1. The germline V gene has CDR1 MNHEY and CDR2 SMNVEV (reference sequence). The length of the CDR3 is 16 residues. V dropped 5 bases and J dropped 3; count of bases not matched to a gene: 5.

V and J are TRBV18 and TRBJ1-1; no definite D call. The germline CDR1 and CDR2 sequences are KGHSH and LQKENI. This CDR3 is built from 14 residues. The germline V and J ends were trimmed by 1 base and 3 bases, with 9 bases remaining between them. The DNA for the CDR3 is TGTGCCAGCTCACCACTCCCCGGGGACACTGAAGCTTTCTTT. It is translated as CASSPLPGDTEAFF.

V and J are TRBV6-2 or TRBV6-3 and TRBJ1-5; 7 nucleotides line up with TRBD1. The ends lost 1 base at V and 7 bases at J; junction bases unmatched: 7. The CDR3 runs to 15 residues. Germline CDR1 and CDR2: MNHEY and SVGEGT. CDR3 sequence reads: CASSYFTGVGQPQHF. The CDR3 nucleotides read TGTGCCAGCAGTTACTTTACAGGGGTAGGGCAGCCCCAGCATTTT.

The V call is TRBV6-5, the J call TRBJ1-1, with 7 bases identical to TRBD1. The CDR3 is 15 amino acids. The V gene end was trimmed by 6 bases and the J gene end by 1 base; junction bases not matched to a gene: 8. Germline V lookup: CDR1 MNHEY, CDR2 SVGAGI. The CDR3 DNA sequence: TGTGCCAGCAGGCACGACAGGGCCCCGAACACTGAAGCTTTCTTT. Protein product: CASRHDRAPNTEAFF.

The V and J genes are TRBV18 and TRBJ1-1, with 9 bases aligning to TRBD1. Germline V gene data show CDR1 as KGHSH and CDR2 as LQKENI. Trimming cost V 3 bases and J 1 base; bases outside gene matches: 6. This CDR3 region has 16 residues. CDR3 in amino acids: CASSPRDRARNTEAFF. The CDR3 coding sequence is TGTGCCAGCTCACCGAGGGACAGGGCCAGGAACACTGAAGCTTTCTTT.

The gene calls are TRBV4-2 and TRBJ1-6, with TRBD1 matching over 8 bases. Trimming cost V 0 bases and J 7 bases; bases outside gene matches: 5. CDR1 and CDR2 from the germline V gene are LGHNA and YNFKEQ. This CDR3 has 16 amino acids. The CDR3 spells CASSQDGTGENSPLHF. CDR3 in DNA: TGTGCCAGCAGCCAAGATGGGACAGGAGAGAATTCACCCCTCCACTTT.

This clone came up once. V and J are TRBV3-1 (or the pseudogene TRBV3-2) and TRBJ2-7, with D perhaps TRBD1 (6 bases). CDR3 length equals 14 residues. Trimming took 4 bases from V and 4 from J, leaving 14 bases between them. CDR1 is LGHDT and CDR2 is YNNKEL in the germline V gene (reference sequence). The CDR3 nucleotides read TGTGCCAGCAGCCTCGGGACATACGGTTACGAGCAGTACTTC. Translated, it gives CASSLGTYGYEQYF.

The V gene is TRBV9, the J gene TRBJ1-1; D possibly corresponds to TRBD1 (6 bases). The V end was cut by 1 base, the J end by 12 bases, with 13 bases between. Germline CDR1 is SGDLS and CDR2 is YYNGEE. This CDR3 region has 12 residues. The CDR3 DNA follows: TGTGCCAGCAGCGTATCGAGGGGGAGAACTTTCTTT. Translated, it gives CASSVSRGRTFF.

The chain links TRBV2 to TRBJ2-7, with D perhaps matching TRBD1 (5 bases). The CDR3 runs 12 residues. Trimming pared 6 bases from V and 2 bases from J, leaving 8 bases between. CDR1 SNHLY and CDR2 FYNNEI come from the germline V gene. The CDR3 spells CASSRQTYEQYF. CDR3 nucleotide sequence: TGTGCCAGCAGCAGACAGACCTACGAGCAGTACTTC.

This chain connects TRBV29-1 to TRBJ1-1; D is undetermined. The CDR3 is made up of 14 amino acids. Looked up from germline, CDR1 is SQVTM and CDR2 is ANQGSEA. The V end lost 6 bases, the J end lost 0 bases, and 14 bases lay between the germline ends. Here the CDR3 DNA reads TGCAGCGTACTACCTCGACCCCTGAACACTGAAGCTTTCTTT. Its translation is CSVLPRPLNTEAFF.